The 26 T cell receptor beta chains in this list originate from one sample, sequenced in a study of OX40 agonist ivuxolimab in advanced cancers. Produced via immunoSEQ multiplex PCR; TCRdb's table is partial and in-frame only. The top ten clones hold around 2% of a sample with tens of thousands of clones, approximately 80% of them seen once. Sequenced material: CD4+ or CD8+ T cells sorted from blood, taken in a trial of the OX40 agonist ivuxolimab. The receptor set was obtained from an adult with an advanced solid tumor such as melanoma, head and neck, liver or kidney cancer.

The V and J genes are TRBV9 and TRBJ2-1; TRBD2 matches at 8 bases. This CDR3 spans 16 amino acids. With V trimmed by 3 bases and J by 8 bases, 13 bases remained unmatched. Germline CDR1 and CDR2: SGDLS and YYNGEE. CDR3 amino acids: CASSASHGRAGDEQFF. The CDR3, as DNA: TGTGCCAGCAGCGCGAGTCACGGGAGGGCCGGTGATGAGCAGTTCTTC.

This rearrangement joins TRBV5-1 to TRBJ2-3, with D possibly being TRBD1 or TRBD2 (5 bases each). V was clipped by 3 bases and J by 2 bases, with 16 bases between them. Germline-derived CDR1 and CDR2 are SGHRS and YFSETQ. The CDR3 is made up of 16 amino acids. CDR3 nucleotides: TGCGCCAGCAGCTCCCACCGGGACCTTTCCACAGATACGCAGTATTTT. Translation gives CASSSHRDLSTDTQYF. The full variable domain, in which reference TRBV5-1 and TRBJ2-3 provide the parts outside the CDR3, is KAGVTQTPRYLIKTRGQQVTLSCSPISGHRSVSWYQQTPGQGLQFLFEYFSETQRNKGNFPGRFSGRQFSNSRSEMNVSTLELGDSALYLCASSSHRDLSTDTQYFGPGTRLTVL.

J is TRBJ2-5 and V is TRBV5-4; TRBD2 agrees at 9 bases. The CDR3 extends over 15 amino acids. J was trimmed by 2 bases and V by 4 bases; bases with no gene match: 6. Germline lookup yields CDR1 SGHNT and CDR2 YYREEE (reference sequence). The DNA of the CDR3 is TGTGCCAGCAGCCCGCGGGGGGGTTTACAAGAGACCCAGTACTTC. Translating it yields CASSPRGGLQETQYF.

CDR3 residues: CASSDTYEQYF. The CDR3 DNA follows: TGTGCCAGCAGTGATACCTACGAGCAGTACTTC. This chain links TRBV6-6 with TRBJ2-7; D unclear. CDR1 and CDR2 from the germline V gene are MNHNY and SVGAGI (reference sequence). V dropped 5 bases and J dropped 2 bases, with 4 bases sitting between them. The CDR3 has 11 residues.

In this sample, this clone turned up a few times. Within the sample, other DNA sequences also encode this same CDR3. This sequence joins TRBV6-4 and TRBJ1-1; TRBD1 is a possible D gene (5 bases). Germline CDR1 MRHNA, CDR2 SNTAGT. V lost 3 bases and J lost 11, with 19 bases in between. The CDR3 has 14 residues. CDR3 sequence reads: CASSEPPWGGEAFF. In DNA, the CDR3 is TGTGCCAGCAGTGAACCACCCTGGGGGGGTGAGGCTTTCTTT.

The rearrangement joins TRBV5-1 to TRBJ2-1; 10 bases are shared with TRBD2. The CDR3 totals 15 residues. Germline V gene lookup returns CDR1 SGHRS and CDR2 YFSETQ. Germline trimming cut 4 bases from V and 7 bases from J; bases unmatched to any gene: 8. The CDR3: CASSIYSGRRNEQFF. The CDR3 DNA reads TGCGCCAGCAGCATCTATAGCGGGAGGAGGAATGAGCAGTTCTTC.

The rearrangement uses TRBV12-1 and TRBJ2-3; the table's D call TRBD2 went unverified against the DNA. TRBV12-1 is assigned pseudogene status. The CDR3 loop spans 17 amino acids. CDR3 region: CASSFGRRAEYTDTQYF. CDR3 sequence (DNA): TGTGCCAGCAGCTTTGGAAGGCGAGCGGAGTACACAGATACGCAGTATTTT.

The genes are TRBV7-6 and TRBJ2-3; 9 bases fit TRBD2. Germline values: CDR1 SGHVS, CDR2 FNYEAQ. V lost 6 bases to trimming and J lost 4 bases; unmatched junction nucleotides: 2. This CDR3 comprises 13 residues. The CDR3, as DNA: TGTGCCAGCAGGCGACTAGCGGCAGATACGCAGTATTTT. This codes for CASRRLAADTQYF.

The DNA of the CDR3 is TGTGCCAGCTCAGGGGGGAACAAAAACATTCAGTACTTC. It specifies CASSGGNKNIQYF. The rearrangement links TRBV11-3 to TRBJ2-4; possibly TRBD1 for D (7 bases). The CDR3 length is 13 residues. The V gene's germline CDR1 is SGHNT and CDR2 YENEEA. Trimming took off 8 bases at V and 3 bases at J, with 11 bases between the two ends.

The V call is TRBV19, the J call TRBJ2-1, with TRBD2 matching over 7 bases. V shed 10 bases and J 5 bases; nucleotides not matched to a gene: 14. CDR3 length: 15 residues. From germline, CDR1 is LNHDA and CDR2 SQIVND (reference sequence). Here the CDR3 reads CATSQGGSSHNEQFF. The CDR3 nucleotides are TGTGCCACCTCCCAGGGCGGGAGTTCCCACAATGAGCAGTTCTTC.

This chain uses TRBV29-1 with TRBJ2-5, with 11 bases fitting TRBD1. V trimming: 6 bases; J trimming: 10 bases; junction bases outside the gene matches: 4. In germline, CDR1 is SQVTM, CDR2 ANQGSEA. The CDR3 has 11 amino acids. Here the CDR3 DNA reads TGCAGCGTCGCCGGGACAGGGGGCCAGTACTTC. It codes for CSVAGTGGQYF.

The chain's CDR3 is CASSFGTVYYNEQFF. The DNA for the CDR3 is TGTGCCAGCAGCTTCGGGACAGTTTACTACAATGAGCAGTTCTTC. This chain connects TRBV11-3 to TRBJ2-1, with 7 bases matching TRBD1. V was clipped by 3 bases and J by 3 bases; unmatched bases: 5. This CDR3 spans 15 amino acids. CDR1 and CDR2 (germline): SGHNT, YENEEA.

This clone was observed once. The chain has TRBV10-3 and TRBJ1-2; possible D gene TRBD1, 6 bases. V shed 4 bases and J shed 2 bases, with 11 bases lying between them. The CDR3 extends over 14 amino acids. Germline CDR1 and CDR2: ENHRY and SYGVKD. As DNA, the CDR3 is TGTGCCATCAGTGGAGGGGGGGAAAACTATGGCTACACCTTC. Translated: CAISGGGENYGYTF.

V is TRBV6-1 and J is TRBJ2-7; D is possibly TRBD1 or TRBD2 (7 bases each). Germline CDR1 is MNHNS and CDR2 is SASEGT. Trimming removed 7 bases from V and 1 base from J, with 17 bases in between. This CDR3 contains 15 residues. In DNA, the CDR3 is TGTGCCAGCACCCAGGGGGAGGGGGTTTCCTACGAGCAGTACGTC. This sequence encodes CASTQGEGVSYEQYV.

The chain carries TRBV4-3 and TRBJ1-5; possible D gene TRBD1, 6 bases. The germline V and J ends were trimmed by 0 bases and 1 base, with 13 bases remaining between them. This CDR3 has 17 residues. The germline V gene has CDR1 LGHNA and CDR2 YSLEER. CDR3 nucleotide sequence: TGCGCCAGCAGCCAAGATTACCGGACAGAGAGCAATCAGCCCCAGCATTTT. It yields the protein CASSQDYRTESNQPQHF.

The V call is TRBV5-5, the J call TRBJ1-5, with 7 bases identical to TRBD1. This CDR3 contains 16 residues. Germline trimming cut 0 bases from V and 7 bases from J; bases unmatched to any gene: 10. The germline V gene encodes CDR1 SGHKS and CDR2 YYEKEE (reference sequence). CDR3 loop: CASSLGRTGVGQPQHF. CDR3 in DNA: TGTGCCAGCAGCTTGGGAAGGACAGGCGTCGGCCAGCCCCAGCATTTT. Full variable domain (rest looked up from reference TRBV5-5 and TRBJ1-5): DAGVTQSPTHLIKTRGQQVTLRCSPISGHKSVSWYQQVLGQGPQFIFQYYEKEERGRGNFPDRFSARQFPNYSSELNVNALLLGDSALYLCASSLGRTGVGQPQHFGDGTRLSIL.

The genes are TRBV9 and TRBJ2-1, with 12 bases aligning to TRBD2. V trimming: 0 bases; J trimming: 9 bases; junction bases outside the gene matches: 13. Germline-derived CDR1 and CDR2 are SGDLS and YYNGEE. The CDR3 sequence is 18 residues long. CDR3 sequence (DNA): TGTGCCAGCAGCGTAGACCCACTGGTGGCTAGCGGGGGGGGTGAGCAGTTCTTC. This gives the protein CASSVDPLVASGGGEQFF.

This clone occurred once. The rearrangement uses TRBV7-6 and TRBJ2-3; D is ambiguous. The CDR3 spans 13 residues. V was clipped by 4 bases and J by 4 bases, with 9 bases between them. The germline V gene encodes CDR1 SGHVS and CDR2 FNYEAQ. CDR3 region: CASSSGIADTQYF. The CDR3 coding sequence is TGTGCCAGCAGCTCAGGTATCGCAGATACGCAGTATTTT.

The chain recombines TRBV18 with TRBJ2-2, with 7 positions matching TRBD2. The CDR3 is 16 residues long. Trimming removed 3 bases from V and 5 bases from J; junction bases left unmatched: 9. Germline CDR1 and CDR2: KGHSH and LQKENI. The CDR3 reads CASSPTGGVGTGELFF. In nucleotides, the CDR3 is TGTGCCAGCTCACCTACGGGAGGCGTTGGTACCGGGGAGCTGTTTTTT.

This chain links TRBV7-2 with TRBJ1-1; D not resolved. This CDR3 has 14 amino acids. Germline values: CDR1 SGHTA, CDR2 FQGNSA. The V end was cut by 5 bases, the J end by 3 bases, with 13 bases between. CDR3 loop: CASSVARGDTEAFF. The CDR3 DNA reads TGTGCCAGCAGCGTGGCACGGGGAGACACTGAAGCTTTCTTT.

Points on this clone: Distinct nucleotide sequences in the sample also encode this CDR3. V gene TRBV19 combines with J gene TRBJ2-5; 8 nucleotides align to TRBD1. This CDR3 has 13 residues. Trimming at V came to 6 bases and at J to 2 bases, leaving 2 bases not matched to a gene. Germline lookup yields CDR1 LNHDA and CDR2 SQIVND (reference sequence). CDR3 residues: CASSRDRQETQYF. The DNA of the CDR3 is TGTGCCAGTAGCCGGGACAGGCAAGAGACCCAGTACTTC.

The chain recombines TRBV5-1 with TRBJ1-1, with D perhaps matching TRBD1 (5 bases). Deletions cut 3 bases from V and 1 base from J, with 13 bases between. This CDR3 region has 15 residues. From germline, CDR1 is SGHRS and CDR2 YFSETQ. The CDR3 DNA reads as TGCGCCAGCAGCTCTACGGGGCTTTCGAACACTGAAGCTTTCTTT. Translation gives CASSSTGLSNTEAFF.

Only one count was recorded for this clone. This chain joins TRBV19 and TRBJ2-1, with D perhaps matching TRBD2 (5 bases). This CDR3 has 14 residues. Trimming removed 7 bases at V and 8 bases at J, with 18 bases between. Germline V CDR1 and CDR2: LNHDA, SQIVND (reference sequence). CDR3 sequence reads: CASKRGPASDEQFF. The CDR3 DNA reads TGTGCCAGTAAGCGAGGGCCGGCTTCGGATGAGCAGTTCTTC.

This chain connects TRBV10-3 to TRBJ2-3; possible D gene TRBD1, 5 bases. This CDR3 comprises 15 residues. Trimming stripped 5 bases from V and 4 bases from J, with 16 bases between. Germline V gene lookup returns CDR1 ENHRY and CDR2 SYGVKD. The CDR3 sequence: CAISLGVQFPDTQYF. The CDR3 nucleotides are TGTGCCATCAGTCTAGGGGTACAATTCCCAGATACGCAGTATTTT.

The CDR3 region has the DNA TGTGCCAGCAGCTTAATTGTAGATGAGCAGTTCTTC. Protein: CASSLIVDEQFF. This rearrangement joins TRBV7-9 to TRBJ2-1; D remains unclear. The CDR3 contains 12 residues. CDR1 is SEHNR and CDR2 is FQNEAQ in the germline V gene (reference sequence). V was pared by 2 bases and J by 8 bases, with 7 bases between. Full variable domain (rest looked up from reference TRBV7-9 and TRBJ2-1): DTGVSQNPRHKITKRGQNVTFRCDPISEHNRLYWYRQTLGQGPEFLTYFQNEAQLEKSRLLSDRFSAERPKGSFSTLEIQRTEQGDSAMYLCASSLIVDEQFFGPGTRLTVL.

The chain has TRBV7-9 and TRBJ2-5, with TRBD1 identical over 9 bases. Germline CDR1 reads SEHNR; CDR2 reads FQNEAQ (reference sequence). V gave up 5 bases and J gave up 5 bases; unmatched junction bases: 6. This CDR3 region has 14 residues. CDR3 bases: TGTGCCAGCAGCCCGGGACAGGGTGGGGAGACCCAGTACTTC. Translating gives CASSPGQGGETQYF.